This T cell receptor (beta chain) stems from a study of long-term antiretroviral therapy in people with HIV. This clone was counted once. The target antigen is unknown. Each participant with HIV received care in the United States. Before they underwent DNA extraction, samples held roughly 0.9-11 million cryopreserved PBMC. An immunoSEQ assay, version v3.0, was performed at survey level. Sequencing set out to capture about 40,000-55,000 T-cell genomes per sample. The method was immunoSEQ multiplex PCR; TCRdb's version includes in-frame clones alone and lacks a portion of them. The repertoire holds tens of thousands of clones, with roughly 90% as singletons. The study's findings and limits: All blood samples came from the years 2004 to 2017, possibly under older ART regimens.

CDR3 length equals 15 residues. With 0 bases clipped from V and 9 bases from J, the junction kept 10 bases outside the gene matches. In germline, CDR1 is SGHAT, CDR2 FQNNGV. This chain joins TRBV11-2 and TRBJ2-7; 8 bases map to TRBD1. The sequenced sample was unsorted PBMCs, obtained 2 years after starting antiretroviral therapy. This TCR derives from a man in his fifties or sixties with HIV. This CDR3 reads CASSLDLGTGFSQYF. CDR3 sequence (DNA): TGTGCCAGCAGCTTAGATTTAGGGACAGGTTTCTCGCAGTACTTC.